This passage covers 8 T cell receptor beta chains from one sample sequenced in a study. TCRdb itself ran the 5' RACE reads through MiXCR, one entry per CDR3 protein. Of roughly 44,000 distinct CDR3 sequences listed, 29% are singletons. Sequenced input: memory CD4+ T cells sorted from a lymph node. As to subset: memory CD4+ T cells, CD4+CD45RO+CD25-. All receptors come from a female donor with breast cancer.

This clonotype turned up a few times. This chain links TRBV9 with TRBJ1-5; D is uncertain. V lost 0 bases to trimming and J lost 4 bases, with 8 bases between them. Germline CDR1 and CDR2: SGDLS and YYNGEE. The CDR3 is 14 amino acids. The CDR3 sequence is CASSVGGTNQPQHF. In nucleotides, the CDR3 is TGTGCCAGCAGCGTAGGGGGTACGAATCAGCCCCAGCATTTT.

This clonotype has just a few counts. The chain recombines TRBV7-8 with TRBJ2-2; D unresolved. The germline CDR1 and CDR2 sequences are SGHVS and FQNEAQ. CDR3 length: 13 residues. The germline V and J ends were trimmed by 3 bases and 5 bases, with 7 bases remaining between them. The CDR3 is CASSFYSTGELFF. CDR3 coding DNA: TGTGCCAGCAGCTTTTATAGTACCGGGGAGCTGTTTTTT.

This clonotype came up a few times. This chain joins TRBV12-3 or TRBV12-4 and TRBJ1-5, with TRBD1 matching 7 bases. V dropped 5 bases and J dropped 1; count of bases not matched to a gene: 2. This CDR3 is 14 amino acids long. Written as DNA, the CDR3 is TGTGCCAGCAGTAACAGGGGAAGCAATCAGCCCCAGCATTTT. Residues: CASSNRGSNQPQHF.

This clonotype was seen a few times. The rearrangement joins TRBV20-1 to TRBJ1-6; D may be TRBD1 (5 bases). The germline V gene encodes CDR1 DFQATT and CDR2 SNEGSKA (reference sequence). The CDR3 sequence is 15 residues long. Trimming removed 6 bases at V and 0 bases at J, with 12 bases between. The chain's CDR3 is CSAPRGGSYNSPLHF. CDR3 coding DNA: TGCAGTGCCCCCCGGGGGGGCTCCTATAATTCACCCCTCCACTTT.

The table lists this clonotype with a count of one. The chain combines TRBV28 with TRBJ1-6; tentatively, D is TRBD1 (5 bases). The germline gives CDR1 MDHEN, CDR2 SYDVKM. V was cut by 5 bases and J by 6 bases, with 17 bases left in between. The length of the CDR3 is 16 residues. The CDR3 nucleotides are TGTGCCAGCAGTCCTAGGGGATCCGGGATTAATTCACCCCTCCACTTT. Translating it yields CASSPRGSGINSPLHF.

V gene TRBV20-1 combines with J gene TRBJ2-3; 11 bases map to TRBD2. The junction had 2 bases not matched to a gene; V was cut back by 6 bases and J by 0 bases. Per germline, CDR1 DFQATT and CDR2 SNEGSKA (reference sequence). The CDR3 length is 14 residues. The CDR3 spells CSAIAGGSTDTQYF. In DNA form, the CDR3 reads TGCAGTGCCATAGCGGGAGGGAGCACAGATACGCAGTATTTT.

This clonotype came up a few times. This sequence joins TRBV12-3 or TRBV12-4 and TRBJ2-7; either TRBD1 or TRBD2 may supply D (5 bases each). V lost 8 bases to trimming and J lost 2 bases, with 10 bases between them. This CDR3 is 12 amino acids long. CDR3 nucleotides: TGTGCCAGCGGTTGGGGGACCTACGAGCAGTACTTC. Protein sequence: CASGWGTYEQYF.

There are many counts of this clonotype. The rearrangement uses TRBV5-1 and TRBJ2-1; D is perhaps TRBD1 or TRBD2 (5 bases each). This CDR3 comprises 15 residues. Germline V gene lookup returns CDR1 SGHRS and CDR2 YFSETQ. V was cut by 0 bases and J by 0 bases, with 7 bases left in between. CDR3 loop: CASSLGGSSYNEQFF. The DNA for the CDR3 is TGCGCCAGCAGCTTGGGGGGGAGCTCCTACAATGAGCAGTTCTTC.